This T cell receptor (beta chain) emerged from a study of blood T cell repertoires in COVID-19. Study-wide background: The United States, Italy and Spain were the sources of the acute and convalescent COVID-19 samples. The cDNA or gDNA used as material had been derived from T cells, B-cell-depleted T cells, or PBMCs.

The CDR3 is 16 amino acids. V was clipped by 5 bases and J by 8 bases; unmatched bases: 16. In germline, CDR1 is SGHTA, CDR2 FQGNSA. Original data processing: Reference gene primer amplification in the assay estimated nucleated cell counts. Sequencing used immunoSEQ multiplex PCR; TCRdb keeps in-frame clones, though not all of them. The V and J calls and the clone size are those of that table, but D and trimming were determined from the DNA. The data hold roughly 350,000 clones, with around 91% observed a single time. This clonotype originated in a woman under 30 who had recovered from COVID-19. The chain joins TRBV7-2 to TRBJ1-2; 8 bases are a match to TRBD1. Material for sequencing was peripheral blood. The CDR3: CASSPLPGGEGGGYTF. DNA for the CDR3: TGTGCCAGCAGCCCATTGCCAGGGGGCGAAGGAGGAGGCTACACCTTC.